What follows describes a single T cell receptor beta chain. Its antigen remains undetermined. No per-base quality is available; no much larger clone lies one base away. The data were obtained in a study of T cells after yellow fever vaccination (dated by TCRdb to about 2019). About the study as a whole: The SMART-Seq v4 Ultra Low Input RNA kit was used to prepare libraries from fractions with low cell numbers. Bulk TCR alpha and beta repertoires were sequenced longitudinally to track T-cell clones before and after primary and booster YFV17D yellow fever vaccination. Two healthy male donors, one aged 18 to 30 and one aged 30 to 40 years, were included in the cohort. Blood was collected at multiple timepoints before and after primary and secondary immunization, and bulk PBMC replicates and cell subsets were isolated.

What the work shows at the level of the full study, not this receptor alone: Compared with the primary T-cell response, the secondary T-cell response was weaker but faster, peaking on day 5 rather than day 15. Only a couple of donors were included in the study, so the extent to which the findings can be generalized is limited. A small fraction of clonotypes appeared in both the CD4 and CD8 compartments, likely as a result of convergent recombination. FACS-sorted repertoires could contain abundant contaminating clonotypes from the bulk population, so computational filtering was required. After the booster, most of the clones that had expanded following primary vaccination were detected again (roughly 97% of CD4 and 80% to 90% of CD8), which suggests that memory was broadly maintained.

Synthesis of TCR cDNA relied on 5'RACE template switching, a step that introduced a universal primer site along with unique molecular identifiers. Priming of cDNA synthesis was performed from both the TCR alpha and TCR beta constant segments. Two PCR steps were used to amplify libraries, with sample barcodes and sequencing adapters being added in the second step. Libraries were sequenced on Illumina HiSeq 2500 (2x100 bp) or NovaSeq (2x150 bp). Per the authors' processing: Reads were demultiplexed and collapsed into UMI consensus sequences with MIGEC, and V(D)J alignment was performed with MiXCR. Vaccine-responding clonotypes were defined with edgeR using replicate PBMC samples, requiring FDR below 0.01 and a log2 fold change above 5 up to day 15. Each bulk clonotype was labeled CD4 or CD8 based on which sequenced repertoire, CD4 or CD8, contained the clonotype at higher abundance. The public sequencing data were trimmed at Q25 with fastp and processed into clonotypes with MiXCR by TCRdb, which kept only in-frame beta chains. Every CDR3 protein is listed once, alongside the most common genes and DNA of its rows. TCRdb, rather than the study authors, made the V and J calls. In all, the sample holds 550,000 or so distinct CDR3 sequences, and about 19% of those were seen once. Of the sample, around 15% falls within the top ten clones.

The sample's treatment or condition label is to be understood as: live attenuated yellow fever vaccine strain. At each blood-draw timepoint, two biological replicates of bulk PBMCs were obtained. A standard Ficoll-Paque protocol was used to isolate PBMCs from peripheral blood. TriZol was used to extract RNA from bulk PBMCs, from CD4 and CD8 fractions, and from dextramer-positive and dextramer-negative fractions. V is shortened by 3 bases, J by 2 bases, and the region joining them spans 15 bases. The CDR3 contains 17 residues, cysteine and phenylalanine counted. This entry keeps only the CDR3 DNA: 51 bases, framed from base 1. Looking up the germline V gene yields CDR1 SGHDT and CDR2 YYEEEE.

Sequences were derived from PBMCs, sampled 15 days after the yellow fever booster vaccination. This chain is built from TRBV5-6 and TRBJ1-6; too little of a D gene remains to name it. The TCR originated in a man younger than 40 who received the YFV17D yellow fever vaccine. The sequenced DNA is TGTGCCAGCAGCTATCGGGAAGGGAGAGCCTATAATTCACCCCTCCACTTT. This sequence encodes CASSYREGRAYNSPLHF.